The present T cell receptor (beta chain) was sequenced within a study of blood T cell repertoires in COVID-19. Study details: COVID-19 samples from acute and convalescent phases originated in the United States, Italy and Spain.

In the original analysis: Using reference gene primer amplification, nucleated cell counts were estimated. Only in-frame clones appear in the TCRdb table, and some are missing; sequencing was by immunoSEQ multiplex PCR. V and J calls and clone size are copied from that table; D and trimming were computed from the DNA. The sample carries some 180,000 clones, roughly 81% recorded once. J gave up 8 bases and V 5 bases, and 8 bases lay outside the gene matches. The CDR3 is 14 residues long. Germline V gene data show CDR1 as MNHEY and CDR2 as SMNVEV (reference sequence). The sequencing input was peripheral blood. This clonotype was obtained from a woman in her forties with COVID-19, enrolled during active disease. The J gene is TRBJ1-4, the V gene TRBV27; TRBD1 matches at 7 bases. The CDR3, as DNA: TGTGCCAGCAGTCTCGAGGGGGCCCGAGAAAAACTGTTTTTT. Translating it yields CASSLEGAREKLFF.